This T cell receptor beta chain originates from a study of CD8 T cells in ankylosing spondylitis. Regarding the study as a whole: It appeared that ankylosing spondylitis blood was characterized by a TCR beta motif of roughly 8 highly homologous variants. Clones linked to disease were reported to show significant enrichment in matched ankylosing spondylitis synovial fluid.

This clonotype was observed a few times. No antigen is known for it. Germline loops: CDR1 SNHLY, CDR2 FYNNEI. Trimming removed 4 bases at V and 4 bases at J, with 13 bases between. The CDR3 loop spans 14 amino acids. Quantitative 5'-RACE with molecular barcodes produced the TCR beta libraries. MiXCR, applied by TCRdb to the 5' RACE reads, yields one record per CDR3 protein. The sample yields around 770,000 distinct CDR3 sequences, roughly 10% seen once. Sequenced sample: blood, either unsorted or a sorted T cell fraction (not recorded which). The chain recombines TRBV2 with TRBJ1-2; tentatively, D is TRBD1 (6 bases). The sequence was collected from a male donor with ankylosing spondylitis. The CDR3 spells CASSGLTDSYGYTF. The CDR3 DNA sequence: TGTGCCAGCAGTGGACTGACGGACAGCTATGGCTACACCTTC.